One and the same sample provided the 21 T cell receptor beta chains below, sequenced in a study of T-cell reconstitution after alpha-beta-depleted transplantation in children (dated by TCRdb to about 2016). The method behind the library was PCR. The sample was run on an Illumina HiSeq 2500. To normalize quantification of the TCRbeta repertoire, the TCR libraries were built with molecular barcoding that relied on unique molecular identifiers. TCRdb cleaned the public reads at Q25 with fastp, built clones with MiXCR and kept in-frame beta chains. Each CDR3 protein appears once, grouped with its most common genes and DNA. For this sample the table gives hundreds of thousands of distinct CDR3 sequences, of which 10% to 15% were detected only once. The ten largest clones represent about 2.2% of the sample. This specimen's treatment or condition label, interpreted: allogeneic hematopoietic cell transplantation with graft depleted of TCRalphabeta T cells and CD19 B cells.

The sample was PBMCs, mostly from graft donor cells, taken 360 days after TCRalphabeta/CD19-depleted stem cell transplant. The origin of the receptors is a male patient younger than 18 who had a stem cell transplant for acute myeloid leukemia, so the T cells may come from the graft donor.

This clonotype showed up many times. The rearrangement joins TRBV9 to TRBJ2-7, with 7 nucleotides matching TRBD1. There are 17 residues in the CDR3. Germline CDR1 SGDLS, CDR2 YYNGEE. With V trimmed by 0 bases and J by 2 bases, 11 bases remained unmatched. The CDR3 region is CASSVDGDYRGAYEQYF. DNA for the CDR3: TGTGCCAGCAGCGTAGACGGAGACTACAGGGGAGCCTACGAGCAGTACTTC.

This clonotype was detected many times. The chain joins TRBV11-2 to TRBJ1-3, with unresolved D. This CDR3 region has 13 residues. V shed 1 base and J shed 8 bases, with 9 bases lying between them. Germline CDR1 SGHAT, CDR2 FQNNGV. CDR3 sequence (DNA): TGTGCCAGCAGCTTAGTAGAAGGGCACACCATATATTTT. Encoded protein: CASSLVEGHTIYF.

V and J are TRBV28 and TRBJ2-3, with TRBD2 matching 15 bases. CDR3 size: 20 residues. Germline CDR1 reads MDHEN; CDR2 reads SYDVKM. The V gene end was trimmed by 2 bases and the J gene end by 1 base; junction bases not matched to a gene: 10. The CDR3 is CASSLPTGLAGGPGTDTQYF. In DNA form, the CDR3 reads TGTGCCAGCAGTTTACCCACAGGACTAGCGGGAGGGCCAGGCACAGATACGCAGTATTTT.

This clonotype was detected only a few times. The rearrangement links TRBV28 to TRBJ2-1; D not resolved. This CDR3 has 13 amino acids. V lost 4 bases to trimming and J lost 5 bases, with 9 bases between them. Germline V lookup: CDR1 MDHEN, CDR2 SYDVKM. As DNA, the CDR3 is TGTGCCAGCAGTTCCCACCCTAACAATGAGCAGTTCTTC. It specifies CASSSHPNNEQFF.

The CDR3 DNA follows: TGCGCCAGCAGCTTGGGCCGGGGGACCTCCGACATGAACACTGAAGCTTTCTTT. This gives the protein CASSLGRGTSDMNTEAFF. V is TRBV5-1 and J is TRBJ1-1; D is possibly TRBD1 (5 bases). V shed 0 bases and J shed 0 bases, with 18 bases lying between them. Germline V gives CDR1 SGHRS, CDR2 YFSETQ. CDR3 length: 18 amino acids.

This chain joins TRBV5-1 and TRBJ2-7; D is ambiguous. V was cut by 5 bases and J by 0 bases, with 15 bases left in between. The CDR3 sequence is 15 residues long. The germline gives CDR1 SGHRS, CDR2 YFSETQ. CDR3 sequence: CASSPRAVSSYEQYF. CDR3 sequence (DNA): TGCGCCAGCAGTCCCCGGGCTGTGAGCTCCTACGAGCAGTACTTC.

This clonotype was observed a few times. The CDR3 DNA reads as TGTGCCAGCAGCTTGGGCGTGCGGAACCCTGGAAACACCATATATTTT. The encoded protein is CASSLGVRNPGNTIYF. This chain joins TRBV7-8 and TRBJ1-3, with D uncertain. Germline V gene data show CDR1 as SGHVS and CDR2 as FQNEAQ. This CDR3 is 16 amino acids long. V was clipped by 3 bases and J by 2 bases, with 14 bases between them.

This clonotype was observed many times. V and J are TRBV5-1 and TRBJ1-1; D gene unclear. The CDR3 runs to 11 residues. The V end lost 5 bases, the J end lost 1 base, and 3 bases lay between the germline ends. Germline V gives CDR1 SGHRS, CDR2 YFSETQ. CDR3 bases: TGCGCCAGCAGGGGGAACACTGAAGCTTTCTTT. It is translated as CASRGNTEAFF. The variable domain in full, completed from reference TRBV5-1 and TRBJ1-1, reads KAGVTQTPRYLIKTRGQQVTLSCSPISGHRSVSWYQQTPGQGLQFLFEYFSETQRNKGNFPGRFSGRQFSNSRSEMNVSTLELGDSALYLCASRGNTEAFFGQGTRLTVV.

The CDR3 protein is CSASVASGSLLVETQYF. DNA for the CDR3: TGCAGTGCTAGTGTCGCTAGCGGGAGCTTATTAGTAGAGACCCAGTACTTC. The chain uses TRBV20-1 and TRBJ2-5, with 10 bases lining up with TRBD2. Trimming cost V 3 bases and J 4 bases; bases outside gene matches: 14. This CDR3 comprises 17 residues. Germline V gene sequence: CDR1 DFQATT, CDR2 SNEGSKA (reference sequence).

In this sample, this clonotype turned up many times. This chain joins TRBV20-1 and TRBJ2-1; tentatively, D is TRBD1 (5 bases). CDR1 is DFQATT, CDR2 SNEGSKA, per germline (reference sequence). The CDR3 contains 15 residues. V shed 5 bases and J shed 4 bases, with 18 bases lying between them. The chain's CDR3 is CSAPALAGQYNEQFF. Written as DNA, the CDR3 is TGCAGTGCTCCCGCTTTGGCCGGACAATACAATGAGCAGTTCTTC.

This clonotype was counted only a few times. The genes are TRBV10-3 and TRBJ2-2; D could derive from TRBD1 or TRBD2 (6 bases each). Trimming stripped 6 bases from V and 4 bases from J, with 15 bases between. Germline V CDR1 and CDR2: ENHRY, SYGVKD. CDR3 length: 15 amino acids. Here the CDR3 DNA reads TGTGCCATCAGCTTGTCGGGGGCGCCCACCGGGGAGCTGTTTTTT. Its protein is CAISLSGAPTGELFF.

There are many counts of this clonotype. This chain links TRBV12-3 or TRBV12-4 with TRBJ1-1, with TRBD1 matching 7 bases. The trim removed 4 bases at V and 5 bases at J, leaving 16 bases unmatched. The CDR3 extends over 17 amino acids. The chain's CDR3 is CASSSIRDSPIGTEAFF. CDR3 bases: TGTGCCAGCAGTTCAATCCGGGACAGCCCCATCGGGACTGAAGCTTTCTTT.

The chain has TRBV5-1 and TRBJ2-1; TRBD2 agrees at 9 bases. Germline V gene data show CDR1 as SGHRS and CDR2 as YFSETQ. The V gene end was trimmed by 1 base and the J gene end by 8 bases; junction bases not matched to a gene: 7. The CDR3 loop spans 15 amino acids. The CDR3 region is CASSLLAGSRDEQFF. CDR3 coding DNA: TGCGCCAGCAGCTTGCTAGCGGGATCTAGAGATGAGCAGTTCTTC.

V gene TRBV12-3 or TRBV12-4 combines with J gene TRBJ2-7; weak D call: TRBD1 (6 bases). The CDR3 is made up of 15 amino acids. The V and J ends lost 3 bases and 3 bases respectively, with 15 bases between them. Written as DNA, the CDR3 is TGTGCCAGCAGTTTTTGGGGGCTCAGAGGCTACGAGCAGTACTTC. It codes for CASSFWGLRGYEQYF.

This clonotype was found a few times. The chain recombines TRBV9 with TRBJ2-3; D may be TRBD1 (6 bases). V lost 4 bases to trimming and J lost 3 bases, with 18 bases between them. This CDR3 spans 16 amino acids. Germline V lookup: CDR1 SGDLS, CDR2 YYNGEE. CDR3 in amino acids: CASSNGTLVRTDTQYF. CDR3 sequence (DNA): TGTGCCAGCAGCAACGGGACACTCGTGAGGACAGATACGCAGTATTTT.

The sample holds many counts of this clonotype. The chain employs TRBV12-3 or TRBV12-4 and TRBJ2-7, with TRBD2 identical over 7 bases. V lost 6 bases to trimming and J lost 4 bases; unmatched junction nucleotides: 18. The CDR3 covers 17 residues. In nucleotides, the CDR3 is TGTGCCAGCAGCCCTATAGCGCCGGGAGGATCCGGGTACGAGCAGTACTTC. The encoded protein is CASSPIAPGGSGYEQYF.

There are many counts of this clonotype. The chain joins TRBV18 to TRBJ2-1, with a possible D match to TRBD1 (5 bases). Trimming cost V 1 base and J 3 bases, with 10 bases left between them. There are 15 residues in the CDR3. Germline lookup yields CDR1 KGHSH and CDR2 LQKENI. CDR3 sequence reads: CASSPQGADYNEQFF. CDR3 in DNA: TGTGCCAGCTCACCACAAGGGGCGGACTACAATGAGCAGTTCTTC.

This chain links TRBV14 with TRBJ1-6; 7 bases are shared with TRBD1. The J segment lost 5 bases and the V segment lost 1 base, leaving 5 bases of the junction unmatched. CDR1 and CDR2 (germline): SGHDN, FVKESK. This CDR3 comprises 16 residues. The CDR3 DNA reads as TGTGCCAGCAGCCAAGGACAGGGCCAACATAATTCACCCCTCCACTTT. It is translated as CASSQGQGQHNSPLHF. The full variable domain, in which reference TRBV14 and TRBJ1-6 provide the parts outside the CDR3, is EAGVTQFPSHSVIEKGQTVTLRCDPISGHDNLYWYRRVMGKEIKFLLHFVKESKQDESGMPNNRFLAERTGGTYSTLKVQPAELEDSGVYFCASSQGQGQHNSPLHFGNGTRLTVT.

This clonotype has a count of ten or more. V and J are TRBV5-1 and TRBJ2-7; D call uncertain. Germline CDR1 and CDR2: SGHRS and YFSETQ. There are 14 residues in the CDR3. The V end lost 2 bases, the J end lost 3 bases, and 12 bases lay between the germline ends. The CDR3 loop reads CASSFVAVSYEQYF. The CDR3, as DNA: TGCGCCAGCAGCTTCGTGGCGGTGAGCTACGAGCAGTACTTC.

This clonotype was counted a few times. V is TRBV29-1 and J is TRBJ1-2; D gene unclear. V was shortened by 4 bases and J by 4 bases, with 13 bases between the two germline ends. The germline CDR1 and CDR2 sequences are SQVTM and ANQGSEA. This CDR3 is built from 13 residues. The CDR3 DNA sequence: TGCAGCGTTGGTCCCCGGCAGGTCTATGGCTACACCTTC. Translation gives CSVGPRQVYGYTF.

This clonotype has only a few counts. The V call is TRBV6-1, the J call TRBJ1-5, with 11 bases matching TRBD1. Germline V gives CDR1 MNHNS, CDR2 SASEGT. The CDR3 contains 14 residues. Trimming took 8 bases from V and 6 from J; bases not matched to a gene: 6. The CDR3 bases are TGTGCCAGCGCCTGGACAGGGGGCGGTCAGCCCCAGCATTTT. Translating it yields CASAWTGGGQPQHF.